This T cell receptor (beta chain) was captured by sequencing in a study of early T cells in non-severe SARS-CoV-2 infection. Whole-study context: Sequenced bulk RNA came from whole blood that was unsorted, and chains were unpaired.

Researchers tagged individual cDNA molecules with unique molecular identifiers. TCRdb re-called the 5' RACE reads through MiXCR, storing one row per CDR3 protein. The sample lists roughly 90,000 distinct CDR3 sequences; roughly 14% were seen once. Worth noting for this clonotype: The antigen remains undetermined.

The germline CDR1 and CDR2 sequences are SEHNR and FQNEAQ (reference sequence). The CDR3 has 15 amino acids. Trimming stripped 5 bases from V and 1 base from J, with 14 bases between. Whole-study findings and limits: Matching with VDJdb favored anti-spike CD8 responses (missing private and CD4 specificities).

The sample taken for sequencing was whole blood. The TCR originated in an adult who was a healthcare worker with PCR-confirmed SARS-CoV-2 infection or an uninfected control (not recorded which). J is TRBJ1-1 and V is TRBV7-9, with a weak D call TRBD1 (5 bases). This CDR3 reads CASSGPGTGNTEAFF. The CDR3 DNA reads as TGTGCCAGCAGCGGACCCGGGACGGGGAACACTGAAGCTTTCTTT.